The 9 T cell receptor beta chains presented below share a single source sample, sequenced in a study of response to subunit inactivated influenza vaccine. TCRdb processed the RT-PCR reads anew with MiXCR; each CDR3 protein has one entry. The sample carries 590,000 or so distinct CDR3 sequences, around 15% recorded once. The sample here was PBMCs from blood, taken approximately 15 days before vaccination. Receptors were obtained from a man aged 50-60 years who received an inactivated influenza vaccine.

This clonotype appeared a few times. The rearrangement joins TRBV29-1 to TRBJ2-2, with D possibly TRBD2 on 7 matching bases. With 6 bases removed from V and 5 bases from J, the gap between germline ends came to 16 bases. The CDR3 consists of 14 residues. The germline gives CDR1 SQVTM, CDR2 ANQGSEA. CDR3 nucleotide sequence: TGCAGCGTGGATCGGGGGGCCAAAACCGGGGAGCTGTTTTTT. Its protein product is CSVDRGAKTGELFF.

This clonotype was seen many times. The rearrangement links TRBV5-1 to TRBJ1-1; D possibly corresponds to TRBD1 (6 bases). CDR1 SGHRS and CDR2 YFSETQ come from the germline V gene. CDR3 size: 14 residues. V lost 0 bases, J lost 5 bases, and 11 bases lay in between. The CDR3 DNA reads as TGCGCCAGCAGCTTGGAAGGGGGAAGGACTGAAGCTTTCTTT. Its protein is CASSLEGGRTEAFF.

V usage is TRBV11-2 and J usage is TRBJ2-3; perhaps TRBD2 as D (5 bases). This CDR3 is built from 14 residues. Germline V gives CDR1 SGHAT, CDR2 FQNNGV. V shed 5 bases and J shed 10 bases, with 19 bases lying between them. CDR3 bases: TGTGCCAGCAGCCTAGCCAAAACGACCCCTCCGCAGTATTTT. This translates into CASSLAKTTPPQYF.

In its sample, this clonotype was seen a few times. The chain uses TRBV20-1 and TRBJ1-5; D is undetermined. V lost 3 bases, J lost 3 bases, and 9 bases lay in between. Germline CDR1 and CDR2: DFQATT and SNEGSKA (reference sequence). This CDR3 region has 13 residues. CDR3 sequence reads: CSASTDHNQPQHF. The DNA of the CDR3 is TGCAGTGCTAGTACTGATCACAATCAGCCCCAGCATTTT.

The chain joins TRBV12-3 or TRBV12-4 to TRBJ2-5; the match to TRBD2 covers 8 bases. Losses at the gene ends were 6 bases for V and 0 bases for J; bases not matched to a gene: 9. CDR3 length: 16 residues. The CDR3 here is CASSPRYSGDQETQYF. CDR3 DNA sequence: TGTGCCAGCAGCCCCCGGTATAGCGGGGACCAAGAGACCCAGTACTTC.

The V call is TRBV12-3 or TRBV12-4, the J call TRBJ1-1; D possibly corresponds to TRBD1 (6 bases). The CDR3 loop spans 11 amino acids. The V end lost 6 bases, the J end lost 11 bases, and 13 bases lay between the germline ends. CDR3 region: CASRSTGWAFF. CDR3 in DNA: TGTGCCAGCAGGTCTACAGGGTGGGCTTTCTTT.

CDR3 sequence reads: CASSVSGGGSMYEQYF. CDR3 coding DNA: TGTGCCAGCAGCGTTAGCGGGGGCGGGAGTATGTACGAGCAGTACTTC. The rearrangement uses TRBV9 and TRBJ2-7; 9 bases match TRBD2. Trimming cost V 2 bases and J 4 bases; bases outside gene matches: 10. CDR1 SGDLS and CDR2 YYNGEE come from the germline V gene. This CDR3 has 16 amino acids.

In its sample, this clonotype was seen a few times. The gene calls are TRBV2 and TRBJ1-2, with D tentatively TRBD1 (6 bases). V was pared by 4 bases and J by 2 bases, with 11 bases between. The CDR3 is 14 amino acids. Germline assignment: CDR1 SNHLY and CDR2 FYNNEI. The CDR3 loop reads CASSVQGRNYGYTF. In nucleotides, the CDR3 is TGTGCCAGCAGTGTCCAGGGGCGGAACTATGGCTACACCTTC.

This clonotype occurred a few times. This chain's CDR3 is CASSKVGKPYYYEQYF. The DNA of the CDR3 is TGTGCCAGCAGCAAAGTGGGGAAACCCTACTACTACGAGCAGTACTTC. The rearrangement uses TRBV21-1 and TRBJ2-7. TRBV21-1 is a listed pseudogene. This CDR3 region has 16 residues.